The rows below give T cell receptor beta chains drawn from one sample of a study of blood T cell repertoires in COVID-19. TCRdb keeps only in-frame clones here, not all; method: immunoSEQ multiplex PCR. The table lists 310,000 or so clones, about nine tenths of them singletons, with 1% in the top ten. The sequenced sample consisted of peripheral blood. These TCRs come from a man between 50 and 59 years old with active or convalescent COVID-19. Both conserved end residues are part of each CDR3. D genes are given only for firm matches. The size of a clone is reported for some rows only, either as once, few or many, or as a class for expanded clones.

TRBV25-1	TRBJ1-4	once	TRBD1	TGTGCCAGCAGTGCGACAGGGGGGATCGGTGAAAAACTGTTTTTT	CASSATGGIGEKLFF
TRBV3-1/TRBV3-2	TRBJ1-4	.	TRBD1	TGTGCCAGCAGCCAACCAACAGGGGGAGAAAAACTGTTTTTT	CASSQPTGGEKLFF
TRBV6-5	TRBJ1-2	.	TRBD1	TGTGCCAGCAGTCGTGACAGGGAAGGGCATGGCTACACCTTC	CASSRDREGHGYTF
TRBV2	TRBJ2-7	.	.	TGTGCCAGCAGTGATCGAGAAGGGGACTTTTACGAGCAGTACTTC	CASSDREGDFYEQYF
TRBV6-6	TRBJ1-4	.	TRBD1	TGTGCCAGCAGGTCTACAGGGGGAGCAACTAATGAAAAACTGTTTTTT	CASRSTGGATNEKLFF
TRBV28	TRBJ1-5	few	.	TGTGCCAGCAGACCGGGACTGAGCAATCAGCCCCAGCATTTT	CASRPGLSNQPQHF
TRBV9	TRBJ1-3	.	.	TGTGCCAGCAGCGGACGCCCGGAAGGGGGAGTTGGAAACACCATATATTTT	CASSGRPEGGVGNTIYF
TRBV3-1/TRBV3-2	TRBJ2-1	.	TRBD2	TGTGCCAGCAGCCCCCGGACTAGCGTCTACAATGAGCAGTTCTTC	CASSPRTSVYNEQFF
TRBV2	TRBJ2-4	.	TRBD2	TGTGCCAGCAGTGGGGCGGGAGGGCCTCCTGCAGACATTCAGTACTTC	CASSGAGGPPADIQYF
TRBV19	TRBJ2-3	.	.	TGTGCCAGTAGTATGGGCAGTGAGAAAATAACAGATACGCAGTATTTT	CASSMGSEKITDTQYF
TRBV10-3	TRBJ2-7	.	TRBD2	TGTGCCATCAGTGAGTCGTGGGGGGGTCCCTACGAGCAGTACTTC	CAISESWGGPYEQYF
TRBV29-1	TRBJ2-7	few	.	TGCAGCGTTGGGTCTAGAGGGGGCTCCTACGAGCAGTACTTC	CSVGSRGGSYEQYF
TRBV7-2	TRBJ2-5	once	.	TGTGCCAGCAGCGTAGACAGGTCGACTAGGGGAGAGACCCAGTACTTC	CASSVDRSTRGETQYF
TRBV4-3	TRBJ1-1	.	.	TGCGCCAGCAGCCAAGATAGTGGCACTGAAGCTTTCTTT	CASSQDSGTEAFF
TRBV24-1	TRBJ1-2	few	.	TGTGCCACCAGTCCCGGGGATGGCTACACCTTC	CATSPGDGYTF
TRBV29-1	TRBJ2-5	.	.	TGCAGCTCCAGGGACCAAGAGACCCAGTACTTC	CSSRDQETQYF
TRBV7-2	TRBJ1-6	.	.	TGTGCCAGCAGCTTAGTAACAGGTTATTCACCCCTCCACTTT	CASSLVTGYSPLHF
TRBV27	TRBJ2-5	.	.	TGTGCCAGCAGTTGGGGGCGTGAAGGTGAGACCCAGTACTTC	CASSWGREGETQYF
TRBV7-6	TRBJ2-3	.	TRBD2	TGTGCCAGCAGCTCGGTAGCGGGGAGTACGCAGTATTTT	CASSSVAGSTQYF
TRBV30	TRBJ2-3	.	.	TGTGCCTGGAGCCAGGGCCCCACAGATACGCAGTATTTT	CAWSQGPTDTQYF
TRBV7-2	TRBJ2-7	.	TRBD1	TGTGCCAGCAGCTTAGAATATTCCGGGACAGGGAACGAGCAGTACTTC	CASSLEYSGTGNEQYF
TRBV30	TRBJ2-1	.	TRBD1	TGTGCCTGGAGTAATTGGGCCCGGACAGGGTTTTCCAGTGGGTCCTACAATGAGCAGTTCTTC	CAWSNWARTGFSSGSYNEQFF
TRBV7-9	TRBJ2-2	.	TRBD2	TGTGCCAGCAGCTCTCCTCCGGGACTAAACACCGGGGAGCTGTTTTTT	CASSSPPGLNTGELFF
TRBV7-2	TRBJ2-2	.	TRBD2	TGTGCCAGCAGCTTAGTGGGCGGGGGGACCAACACCGGGGAGCTGTTTTTT	CASSLVGGGTNTGELFF
TRBV28	TRBJ2-4	.	.	TGTGCCAGCAGTATGACAGCGTCGGGAGCCAAAAACATTCAGTACTTC	CASSMTASGAKNIQYF
TRBV24-1	TRBJ2-2	.	.	TGTGCCACCAGTGACACCGCGGGGTCGAGCACCGGGGAGCTGTTTTTT	CATSDTAGSSTGELFF
TRBV4-3	TRBJ1-1	.	TRBD1	TGCGCCAGCAGCCGCGGACAGGGTCGCGCCACTGAAGCTTTCTTT	CASSRGQGRATEAFF
TRBV6-5	TRBJ1-6	few	.	TGTGCCTCCAGGGGTATCGTCTATAATTCACCCCTCCACTTT	CASRGIVYNSPLHF
TRBV2	TRBJ1-1	.	.	TGTGCCAGCAGTCAACAGGGTTCTTCCACTGAAGCTTTCTTT	CASSQQGSSTEAFF
TRBV4-3	TRBJ2-5	once	TRBD1	TGCGCCAGCGCACAGGGGAGAGAGACCCAGTACTTC	CASAQGRETQYF
TRBV5-1	TRBJ2-3	.	TRBD1	TGCGCCAGCAGCCGGACAGGGACTTTCACAGATACGCAGTATTTT	CASSRTGTFTDTQYF
TRBV5-1	TRBJ2-3	.	.	TGCGCCAGCAGCCTGGGACAACCATCGAATGCAGATACGCAGTATTTT	CASSLGQPSNADTQYF
TRBV28	TRBJ1-3	.	.	TGTGCCAGCGGGACCCCGGACAGTCCTGGAAACACCATATATTTT	CASGTPDSPGNTIYF
TRBV28	TRBJ1-5	.	.	TGTGCCAGCAGTTTGACTCGCGACGACGTTCGGCCCCAGCATTTT	CASSLTRDDVRPQHF
TRBV2	TRBJ1-1	once	.	TGTGCCAGCAGTTTACAGATCAACACTGAAGCTTTCTTT	CASSLQINTEAFF
TRBV7-2	TRBJ1-1	.	TRBD1	TGTGCCAGCAGCTTAGCCCAATACCGGGACAGGGGAGTTCGGACTGAAGCTTTCTTT	CASSLAQYRDRGVRTEAFF
TRBV6-5	TRBJ2-3	.	.	TGTGCCAGCAGATCCAGGGGGGCTAGCACAGATACGCAGTATTTT	CASRSRGASTDTQYF
TRBV29-1	TRBJ2-3	.	TRBD1	TGCAGCGTTGAGGGGGGGGACAGGGGAACAGATACGCAGTATTTT	CSVEGGDRGTDTQYF
TRBV10-3	TRBJ2-2	once	TRBD1	TGTGCCATAATGGGGGACAGGGAGGCCACCGGGGAGCTGTTTTTT	CAIMGDREATGELFF
TRBV11-2	TRBJ2-1	few	.	TGTGCCAGCAGCTTAGCGATGCAGGGATACAATGAGCAGTTCTTC	CASSLAMQGYNEQFF
TRBV12-3/TRBV12-4	TRBJ1-2	once	.	TGTGCCAGCAGGAACGACTTTAACTATGGCTACACCTTC	CASRNDFNYGYTF
TRBV6-5	TRBJ1-3	.	.	TGTGCCAGCAGTTACTCGATAGCAGACTCTGGAAACACCATATATTTT	CASSYSIADSGNTIYF
TRBV10-3	TRBJ2-1	.	TRBD2	TGTGCCATCAGTCCGGGACTAGCATCCAATGAGCAGTTCTTC	CAISPGLASNEQFF
TRBV5-6	TRBJ1-1	.	TRBD1	TGTGCCAGCAGGACCATTCAGGGGGCTATTGAAGCTTTCTTT	CASRTIQGAIEAFF
TRBV10-3	TRBJ2-7	.	.	TGTGCCATCAGTGAATTAGGCAGGATCTCCTACGAGCAGTACTTC	CAISELGRISYEQYF
TRBV6-5	TRBJ1-6	.	.	TGTGCCAGCAGACCCCGGGTAGTCCTACCCCTCCACTTT	CASRPRVVLPLHF
TRBV24-1	TRBJ2-5	.	TRBD1	TGTGCCACCAGTGACCCTAGGGGGCATGAGACCCAGTACTTC	CATSDPRGHETQYF
TRBV6-6	TRBJ1-2	.	.	TGTGCCAGCAGGGGGGGTACCGTAGGCGGCTACACCTTC	CASRGGTVGGYTF
TRBV19	TRBJ1-2	.	.	TGTGCCAGTTATGACAAGAACTATGGCTACACCTTC	CASYDKNYGYTF
TRBV5-4	TRBJ2-2	.	TRBD2	TGTGCCAGCAGCGCTGGAGGCACTAGCGGGGACGGGGAGCTGTTTTTT	CASSAGGTSGDGELFF
TRBV27	TRBJ2-5	.	TRBD1	TGTGCCAGCAGTCCGCCGGGACAGTGGCCAGAGACCCAGTACTTC	CASSPPGQWPETQYF
TRBV30	TRBJ2-1	.	TRBD1	TGTGCCTGGAGTATCCGGGACAGGGGATGGGGTGAGCAGTTCTTC	CAWSIRDRGWGEQFF
TRBV7-8	TRBJ2-3	.	.	TGTGCCAGCAGCTTAGCAGCGGATACGCAGTATTTT	CASSLAADTQYF
TRBV28	TRBJ1-5	.	.	TGTGCCAGCAGTTTGCGATTAGGAGGCCAGCCCCAGCATTTT	CASSLRLGGQPQHF
TRBV7-2	TRBJ1-4	.	TRBD1	TGTGCCAGCAGCTTAGGACAGGGGGCTGAAAAACTGTTTTTT	CASSLGQGAEKLFF